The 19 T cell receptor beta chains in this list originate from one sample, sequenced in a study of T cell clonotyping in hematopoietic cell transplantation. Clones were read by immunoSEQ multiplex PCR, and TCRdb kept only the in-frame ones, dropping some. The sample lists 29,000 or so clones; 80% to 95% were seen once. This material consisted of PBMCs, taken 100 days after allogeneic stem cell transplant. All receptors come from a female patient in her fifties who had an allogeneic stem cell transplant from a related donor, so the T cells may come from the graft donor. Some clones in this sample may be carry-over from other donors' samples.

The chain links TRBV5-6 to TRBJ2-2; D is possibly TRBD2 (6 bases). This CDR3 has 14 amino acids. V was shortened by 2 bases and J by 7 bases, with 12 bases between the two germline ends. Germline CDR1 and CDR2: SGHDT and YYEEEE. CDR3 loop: CASSFQLADGELFF. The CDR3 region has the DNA TGTGCCAGCAGCTTCCAACTAGCTGACGGGGAGCTGTTTTTT.

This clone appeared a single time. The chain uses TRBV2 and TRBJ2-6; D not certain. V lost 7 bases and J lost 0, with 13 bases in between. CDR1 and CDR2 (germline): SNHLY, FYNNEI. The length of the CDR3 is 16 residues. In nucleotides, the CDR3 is TGTGCCAGCATCCTCGACCGGGTCTCTGGGGCCAACGTCCTGACTTTC. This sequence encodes CASILDRVSGANVLTF.

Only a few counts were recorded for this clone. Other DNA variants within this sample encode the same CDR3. The CDR3 nucleotides are TGTGCCAGCAGCTTAGCTAAGGGGTTGGAGACCCAGTACTTC. Translation: CASSLAKGLETQYF. The chain recombines TRBV7-2 with TRBJ2-5; D may be TRBD1 (5 bases). The CDR3 extends over 14 amino acids. V dropped 0 bases and J dropped 5 bases, with 10 bases sitting between them. From germline, CDR1 is SGHTA and CDR2 FQGNSA.

The CDR3 DNA reads as TGCGCCAGCAGCGTTCTGACAGAGAAAGAGACCCAGTACTTC. It specifies CASSVLTEKETQYF. V and J are TRBV5-1 and TRBJ2-5, with D possibly matching TRBD1 (5 bases). The CDR3 runs 14 residues. Germline-derived CDR1 and CDR2 are SGHRS and YFSETQ. The V end lost 4 bases, the J end lost 3 bases, and 13 bases lay between the germline ends.

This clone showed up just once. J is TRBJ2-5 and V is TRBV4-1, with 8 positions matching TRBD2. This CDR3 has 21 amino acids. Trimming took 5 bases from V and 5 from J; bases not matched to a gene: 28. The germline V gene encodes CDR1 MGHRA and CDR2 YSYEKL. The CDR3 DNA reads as TGCGCCAGCAGCGGCGGGGCCCGGCACTTCGATAGCGGGGCAGCCAGGGAGACCCAGTACTTC. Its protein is CASSGGARHFDSGAARETQYF.

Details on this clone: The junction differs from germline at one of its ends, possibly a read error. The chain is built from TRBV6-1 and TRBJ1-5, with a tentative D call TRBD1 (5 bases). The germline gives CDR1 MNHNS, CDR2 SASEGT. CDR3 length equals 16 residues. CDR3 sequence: CASREVDSSLNQPQHF. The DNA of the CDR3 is TGTGCCAGCAGAGAAGTTGACAGTAGCCTGAATCAGCCCCAGCATTTT.

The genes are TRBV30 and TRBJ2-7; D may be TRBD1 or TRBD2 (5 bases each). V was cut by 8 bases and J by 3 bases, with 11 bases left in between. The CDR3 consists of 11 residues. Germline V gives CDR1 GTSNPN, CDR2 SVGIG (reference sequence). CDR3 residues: CAGDGVYEQYF. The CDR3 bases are TGTGCCGGGGACGGAGTCTACGAGCAGTACTTC.

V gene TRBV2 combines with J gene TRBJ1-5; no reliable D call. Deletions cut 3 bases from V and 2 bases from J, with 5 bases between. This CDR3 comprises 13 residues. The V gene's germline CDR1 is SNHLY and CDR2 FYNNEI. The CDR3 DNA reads TGTGCCAGCAGTGACGAAGGCAATCAGCCCCAGCATTTT. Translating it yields CASSDEGNQPQHF.

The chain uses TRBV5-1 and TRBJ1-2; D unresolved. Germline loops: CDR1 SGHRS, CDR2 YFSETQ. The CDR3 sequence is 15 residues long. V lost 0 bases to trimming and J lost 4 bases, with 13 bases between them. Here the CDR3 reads CASSLVPDGLYGYTF. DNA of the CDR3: TGCGCCAGCAGCTTGGTCCCCGACGGCCTCTATGGCTACACCTTC.

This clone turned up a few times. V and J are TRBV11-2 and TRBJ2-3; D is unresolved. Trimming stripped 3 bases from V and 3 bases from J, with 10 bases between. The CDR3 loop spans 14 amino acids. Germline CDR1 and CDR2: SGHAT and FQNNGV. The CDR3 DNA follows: TGTGCCAGCAGCTTCGGCCTCGGGACAGATACGCAGTATTTT. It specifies CASSFGLGTDTQYF.

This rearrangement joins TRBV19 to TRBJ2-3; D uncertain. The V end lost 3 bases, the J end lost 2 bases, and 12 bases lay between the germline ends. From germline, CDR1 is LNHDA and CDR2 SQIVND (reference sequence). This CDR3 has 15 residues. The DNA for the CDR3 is TGTGCCAGTAGTATTGGAGATAAAGCCACAGATACGCAGTATTTT. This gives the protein CASSIGDKATDTQYF.

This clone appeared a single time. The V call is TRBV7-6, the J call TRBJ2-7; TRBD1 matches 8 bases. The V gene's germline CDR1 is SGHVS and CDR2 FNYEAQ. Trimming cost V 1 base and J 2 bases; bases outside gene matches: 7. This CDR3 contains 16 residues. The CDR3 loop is CASSLGRDRRTYEQYF. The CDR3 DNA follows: TGTGCCAGCAGCTTAGGGCGGGACAGGCGTACCTACGAGCAGTACTTC.

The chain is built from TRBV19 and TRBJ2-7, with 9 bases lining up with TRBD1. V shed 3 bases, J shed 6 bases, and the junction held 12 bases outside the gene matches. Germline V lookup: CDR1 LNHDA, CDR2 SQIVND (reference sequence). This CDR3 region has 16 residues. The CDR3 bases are TGTGCCAGTAGTATCCTCCCGGGACAGGGTCTTTCCGAGCAGTACTTC. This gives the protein CASSILPGQGLSEQYF.

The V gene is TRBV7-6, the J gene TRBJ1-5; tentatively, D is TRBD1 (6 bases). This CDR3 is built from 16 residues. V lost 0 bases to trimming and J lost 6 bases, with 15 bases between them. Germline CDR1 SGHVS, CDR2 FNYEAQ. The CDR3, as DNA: TGTGCCAGCAGCTTAGCGCCCGGGGGCAAGGGTCAGCCCCAGCATTTT. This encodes CASSLAPGGKGQPQHF.

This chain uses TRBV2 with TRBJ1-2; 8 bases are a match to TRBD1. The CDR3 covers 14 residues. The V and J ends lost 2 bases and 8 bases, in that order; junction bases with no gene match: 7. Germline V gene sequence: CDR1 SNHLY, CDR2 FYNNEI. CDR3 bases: TGTGCCAGCAGTGAAAGCCGGACAGGGAGCGGCTACACCTTC. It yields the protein CASSESRTGSGYTF.

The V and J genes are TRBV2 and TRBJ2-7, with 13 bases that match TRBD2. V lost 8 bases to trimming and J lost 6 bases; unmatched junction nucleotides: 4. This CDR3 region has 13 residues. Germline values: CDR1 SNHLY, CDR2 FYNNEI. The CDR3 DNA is TGTGCCAGCGGACTAGCGGGGGTGAGCGAGCAGTACTTC. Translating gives CASGLAGVSEQYF. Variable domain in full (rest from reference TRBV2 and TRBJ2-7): EPEVTQTPSHQVTQMGQEVILRCVPISNHLYFYWYRQILGQKVEFLVSFYNNEISEKSEIFDDQFSVERPDGSNFTLKIRSTKLEDSAMYFCASGLAGVSEQYFGPGTRLTVT.

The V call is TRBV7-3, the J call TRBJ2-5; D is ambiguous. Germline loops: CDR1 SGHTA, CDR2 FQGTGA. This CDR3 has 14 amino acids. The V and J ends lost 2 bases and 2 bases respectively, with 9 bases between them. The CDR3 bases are TGTGCCAGCAGCTTAGGGGTTGGGCAAGAGACCCAGTACTTC. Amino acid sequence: CASSLGVGQETQYF.

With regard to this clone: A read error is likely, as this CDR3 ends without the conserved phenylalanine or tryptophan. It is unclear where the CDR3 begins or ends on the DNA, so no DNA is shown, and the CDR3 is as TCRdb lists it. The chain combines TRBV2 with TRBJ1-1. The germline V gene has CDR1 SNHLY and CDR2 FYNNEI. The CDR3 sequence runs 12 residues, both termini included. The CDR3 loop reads CASSEAVGRGSS.

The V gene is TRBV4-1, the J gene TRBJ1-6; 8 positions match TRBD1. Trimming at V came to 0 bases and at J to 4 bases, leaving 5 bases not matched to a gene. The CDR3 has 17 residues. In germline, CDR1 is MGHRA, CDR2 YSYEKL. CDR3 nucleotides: TGCGCCAGCAGCCAAGATCGGACAGGGCTTTATAATTCACCCCTCCACTTT. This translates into CASSQDRTGLYNSPLHF.